Listed below are T cell receptor beta chains from one sample, sequenced in a study of cytomegalovirus exposure and HLA in healthy donors. Sequenced by immunoSEQ multiplex PCR; TCRdb stores in-frame clones only, minus some. Of 100,000 or so clones in the sample, 63% are singletons; the top ten hold more than 4.5%. The sample was PBMCs. These receptors were taken from a human donor in good health. Each CDR3 is given with its conserved first and last residue. D genes are given only for firm matches. A row's size may be missing; if present it is once, few, many or a size class.

>.|TRBJ2-3|.|TRBV9
TGTGCCAGCAGCGTAAAGGGACACCCCCCAGATACGCAGTATTTT
CASSVKGHPPDTQYF
>.|TRBJ1-4|TRBD1|TRBV15
TGTGCCACCAGCGGCGGGACAGATATGACCAATGAAAAACTGTTTTTT
CATSGGTDMTNEKLFF
>.|TRBJ2-1|.|TRBV13
TGTGCCAGCAGCTTAAACGCGGACTGGAGGTACAATGAGCAGTTCTTC
CASSLNADWRYNEQFF
>.|TRBJ2-3|.|TRBV11-3
TGTGCCAGCAGCCCCGGGACAACCTCTAGCACAGATACGCAGTATTTT
CASSPGTTSSTDTQYF
>.|TRBJ2-3|.|TRBV20-1
TGCAGTACCTTACAAGTAGATACGCAGTATTTT
CSTLQVDTQYF
>few|TRBJ1-5|TRBD1|TRBV2
TGTGCCAGCAGTAATTGGGACAGGGGACGGCAGCCCCAGCATTTT
CASSNWDRGRQPQHF
>few|TRBJ2-7|TRBD2|TRBV19
TGTGCCAGTAGCTCAGCGGGAGGACCCTCCTACGAGCAGTACTTC
CASSSAGGPSYEQYF
>.|TRBJ2-3|.|TRBV28
TGTGCCAGCAGTATAGACGACTTCGATACGCAGTATTTT
CASSIDDFDTQYF
>.|TRBJ2-5|.|TRBV14
TGTGCCAGCAGCCTCTCATACTCCGGGGAAGAGACCCAGTACTTC
CASSLSYSGEETQYF
>.|TRBJ2-6|.|TRBV19
TGTGCCAGTAGGGCCCCTGGGGCCAACGTCCTGACTTTC
CASRAPGANVLTF